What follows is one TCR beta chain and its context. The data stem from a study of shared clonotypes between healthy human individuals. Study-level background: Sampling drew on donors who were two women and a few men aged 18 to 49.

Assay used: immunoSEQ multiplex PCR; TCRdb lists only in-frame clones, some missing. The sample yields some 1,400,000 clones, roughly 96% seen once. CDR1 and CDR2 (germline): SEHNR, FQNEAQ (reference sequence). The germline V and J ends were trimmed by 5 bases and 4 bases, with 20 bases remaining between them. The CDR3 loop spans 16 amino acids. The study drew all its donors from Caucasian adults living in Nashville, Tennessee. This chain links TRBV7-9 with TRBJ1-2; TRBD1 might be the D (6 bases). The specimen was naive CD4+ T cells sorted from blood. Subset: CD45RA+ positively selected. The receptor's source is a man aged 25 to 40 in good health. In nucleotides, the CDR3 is TGTGCCAGCAGCCATCCCGAGGGGGGAATCAGCTATGGCTACACCTTC. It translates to CASSHPEGGISYGYTF.